This T cell receptor beta chain was identified in a study of blood T cell repertoires in COVID-19 (TCRdb year 2020). Some background on the complete study: Collaborator samples came from the United States, Italy and Spain and covered acute and convalescent phases of COVID-19. A de-identified subject ID, COVID-19 status, age in years and sex were almost always included in the sample metadata. The material from the prospective study consisted of cDNA or gDNA derived from T cells, B-cell-depleted T cells, or PBMCs. The dataset comprised deeply sampled blood TCRbeta repertoires from subjects exposed to, actively infected with, or recovered from COVID-19. The samples were drawn from the first 160 participants of the ongoing ImmuneRACE study and from 1,254 subjects provided by 6 global collaborators. Where available, HLA class I and class II types were obtained from metadata supplied by the sample provider rather than from assay-based typing. A freely available public database, intended as a resource for researchers studying the immune response to SARS-CoV-2, is where the repertoires were released.

As regards this clone: The antigen it recognizes is unknown. No base qualities exist here, and no much larger clone lies one base off it.

The immunoSEQ Assay, a bias-controlled multiplex PCR, was used to amplify TCRbeta CDR3 regions from genomic DNA. In the paper's pipeline: The number of nucleated cells in each sample was estimated from the amplification of reference gene primers within the assay. To quantify the absolute abundance of each unique TCRbeta CDR3 rearrangement, sequence reads were collapsed and filtered. For each sample, productive Simpson clonality was calculated as the square root of Simpson's diversity index over productive rearrangements. The immuneACCESS repertoire file appears here via TCRdb, limited to in-frame rearrangements. These files lack a portion of the clones; in checked studies, under half of the deficit traces to unresolved V genes, and the cause of the others is not known. The D gene and trimming were derived from the DNA, and the V and J assignments and clone size from that table. For this sample the table gives roughly 280,000 clones, of which around 87% were detected only once. The ten most abundant clones make up about 2% of the sample.

Another Seattle source contributed samples from volunteer blood donors who had recovered from COVID-19. Whole blood was collected in K2EDTA tubes by collaborating institutions according to the institutions' own protocols. For TCRbeta analysis, collaborators shipped samples in one of three forms: frozen whole blood, isolated PBMCs, or DNA extracted from either of those sample types. Broader findings and caveats from the paper: The amount of clinical and demographic metadata varied by source and participant and was provided uncurated.

Sequenced material: peripheral blood. The clonotype originates from a woman aged 50 to 60 who had recovered from COVID-19.

The nucleotide sequence reads as follows: TGTGCCAGTAGTATGTTGGGTACAGGGAGACAGCCCCAGCATTTT. It specifies CASSMLGTGRQPQHF. In this chain, TRBV19 is recombined with TRBJ1-5; the D region possibly corresponds to TRBD1 (6 bases align). Per the germline V gene (reference sequence), LNHDA is the CDR1 and SQIVND is the CDR2. The CDR3 runs 15 residues from the cysteine to the phenylalanine. Of all the DNA, just the CDR3 is kept, 45 bases in frame from base 1. V and J lose 3 bases and 7 bases, and a span of 16 bases separates them.